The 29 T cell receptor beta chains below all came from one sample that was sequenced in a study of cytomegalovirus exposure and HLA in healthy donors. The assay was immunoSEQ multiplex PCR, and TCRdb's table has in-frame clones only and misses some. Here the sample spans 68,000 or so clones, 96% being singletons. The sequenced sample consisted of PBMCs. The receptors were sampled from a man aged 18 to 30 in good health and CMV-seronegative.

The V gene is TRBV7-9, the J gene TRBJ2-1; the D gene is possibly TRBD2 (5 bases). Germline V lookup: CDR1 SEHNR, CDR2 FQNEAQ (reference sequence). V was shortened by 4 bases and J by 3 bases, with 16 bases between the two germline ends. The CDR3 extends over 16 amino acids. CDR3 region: CASSSGLGQYYNEQFF. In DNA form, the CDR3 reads TGTGCCAGCAGCTCCGGACTTGGGCAGTACTACAATGAGCAGTTCTTC.

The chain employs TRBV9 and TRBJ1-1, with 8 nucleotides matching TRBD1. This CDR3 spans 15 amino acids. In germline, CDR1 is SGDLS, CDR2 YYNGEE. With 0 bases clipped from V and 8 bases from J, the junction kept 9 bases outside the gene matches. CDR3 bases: TGTGCCAGCAGCGTAGGGGGGACCGGGACAGGAGAAGCTTTCTTT. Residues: CASSVGGTGTGEAFF.

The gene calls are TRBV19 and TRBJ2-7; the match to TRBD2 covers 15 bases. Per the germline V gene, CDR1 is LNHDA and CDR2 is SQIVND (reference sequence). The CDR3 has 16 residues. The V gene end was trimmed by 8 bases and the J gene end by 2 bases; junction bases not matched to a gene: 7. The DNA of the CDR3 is TGTGCCAGTTCCGGACTAGCGGGAGGGCGAGCCTACGAGCAGTACTTC. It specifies CASSGLAGGRAYEQYF.

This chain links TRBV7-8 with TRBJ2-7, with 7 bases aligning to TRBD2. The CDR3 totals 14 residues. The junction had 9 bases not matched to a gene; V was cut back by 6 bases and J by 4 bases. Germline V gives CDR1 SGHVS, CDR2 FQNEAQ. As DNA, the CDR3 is TGTGCCAGCAGTGAGCGGGAAACAACGTACGAGCAGTACTTC. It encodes CASSERETTYEQYF.

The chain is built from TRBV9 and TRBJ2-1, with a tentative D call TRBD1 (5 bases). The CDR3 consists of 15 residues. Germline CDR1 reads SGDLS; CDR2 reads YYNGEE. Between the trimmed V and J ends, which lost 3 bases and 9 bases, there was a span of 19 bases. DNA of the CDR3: TGTGCCAGCAGCGGCCAAAGGGGCGAAAGAAGTGAGCAGTTCTTC. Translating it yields CASSGQRGERSEQFF.

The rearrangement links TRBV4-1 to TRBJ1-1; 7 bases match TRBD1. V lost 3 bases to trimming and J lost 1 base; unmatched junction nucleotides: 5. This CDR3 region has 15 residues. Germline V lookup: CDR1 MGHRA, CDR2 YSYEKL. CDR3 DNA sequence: TGCGCCAGCAGCCATAGACAGGGAGGGAACACTGAAGCTTTCTTT. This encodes CASSHRQGGNTEAFF.

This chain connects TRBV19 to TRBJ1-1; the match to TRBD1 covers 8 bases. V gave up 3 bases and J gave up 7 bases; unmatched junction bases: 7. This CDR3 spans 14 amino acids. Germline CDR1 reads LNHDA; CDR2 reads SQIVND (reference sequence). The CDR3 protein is CASSMGQAGIEAFF. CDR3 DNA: TGTGCCAGTAGTATGGGACAGGCCGGGATTGAAGCTTTCTTT.

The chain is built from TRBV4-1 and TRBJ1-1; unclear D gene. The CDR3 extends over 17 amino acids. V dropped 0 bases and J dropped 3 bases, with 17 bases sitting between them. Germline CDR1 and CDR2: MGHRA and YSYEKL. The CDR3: CASSQDVSGRRDTEAFF. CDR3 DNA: TGCGCCAGCAGCCAAGATGTTTCAGGCCGACGAGACACTGAAGCTTTCTTT.

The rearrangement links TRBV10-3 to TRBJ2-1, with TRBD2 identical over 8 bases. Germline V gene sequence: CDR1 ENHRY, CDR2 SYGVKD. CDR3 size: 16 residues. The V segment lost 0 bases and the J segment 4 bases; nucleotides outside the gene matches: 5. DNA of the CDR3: TGTGCCATCAGTGAGTCGGGAACTAGCGGTTACAATGAGCAGTTCTTC. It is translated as CAISESGTSGYNEQFF.

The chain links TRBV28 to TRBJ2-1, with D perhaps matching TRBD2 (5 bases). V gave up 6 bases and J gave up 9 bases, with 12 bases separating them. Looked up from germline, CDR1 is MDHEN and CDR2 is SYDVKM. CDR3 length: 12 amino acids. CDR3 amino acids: CASSLGKTEQFF. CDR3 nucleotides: TGTGCCAGCAGCCTCGGGAAGACTGAGCAGTTCTTC.

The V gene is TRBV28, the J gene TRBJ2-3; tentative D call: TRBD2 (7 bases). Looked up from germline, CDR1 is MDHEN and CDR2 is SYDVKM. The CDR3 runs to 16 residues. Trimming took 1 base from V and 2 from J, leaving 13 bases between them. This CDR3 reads CASSLSREGVTDTQYF. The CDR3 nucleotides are TGTGCCAGCAGTTTATCCAGGGAGGGGGTCACAGATACGCAGTATTTT.

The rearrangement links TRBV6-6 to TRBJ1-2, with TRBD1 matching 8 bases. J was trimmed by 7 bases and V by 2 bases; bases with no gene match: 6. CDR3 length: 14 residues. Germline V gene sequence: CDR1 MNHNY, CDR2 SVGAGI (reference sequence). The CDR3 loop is CASSYDRGPGGYTF. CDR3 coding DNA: TGTGCCAGCAGTTACGACAGGGGTCCAGGTGGCTACACCTTC.

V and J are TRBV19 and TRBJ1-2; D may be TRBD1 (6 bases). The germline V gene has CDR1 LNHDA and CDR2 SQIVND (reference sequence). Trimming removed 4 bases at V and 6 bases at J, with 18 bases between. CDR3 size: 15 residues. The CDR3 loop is CASSTGTPEADGYTF. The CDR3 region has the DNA TGTGCCAGTAGTACGGGGACACCGGAAGCAGATGGCTACACCTTC.

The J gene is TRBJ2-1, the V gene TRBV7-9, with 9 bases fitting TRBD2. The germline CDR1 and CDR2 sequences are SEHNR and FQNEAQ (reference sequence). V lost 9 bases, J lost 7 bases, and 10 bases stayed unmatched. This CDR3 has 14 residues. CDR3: CASVERGAMNEQFF. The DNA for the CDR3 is TGTGCCAGTGTGGAGCGGGGGGCAATGAATGAGCAGTTCTTC.

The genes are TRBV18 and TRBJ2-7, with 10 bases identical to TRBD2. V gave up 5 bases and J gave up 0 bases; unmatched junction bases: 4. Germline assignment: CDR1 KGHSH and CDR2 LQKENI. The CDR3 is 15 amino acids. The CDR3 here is CASSYSGRSSYEQYF. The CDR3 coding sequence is TGTGCCAGCTCATATAGCGGGAGGAGCTCCTACGAGCAGTACTTC.

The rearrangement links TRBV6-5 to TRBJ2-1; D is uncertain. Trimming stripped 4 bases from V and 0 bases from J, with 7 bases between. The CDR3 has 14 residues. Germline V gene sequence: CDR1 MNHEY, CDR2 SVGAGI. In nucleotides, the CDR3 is TGTGCCAGCAGTTGGAGTAACTCCTACAATGAGCAGTTCTTC. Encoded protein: CASSWSNSYNEQFF.

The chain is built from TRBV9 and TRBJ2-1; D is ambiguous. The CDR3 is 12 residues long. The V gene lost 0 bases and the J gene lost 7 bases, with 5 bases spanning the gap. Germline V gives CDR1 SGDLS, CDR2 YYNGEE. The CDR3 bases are TGTGCCAGCAGCGTAGTAGAAAATGAGCAGTTCTTC. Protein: CASSVVENEQFF.

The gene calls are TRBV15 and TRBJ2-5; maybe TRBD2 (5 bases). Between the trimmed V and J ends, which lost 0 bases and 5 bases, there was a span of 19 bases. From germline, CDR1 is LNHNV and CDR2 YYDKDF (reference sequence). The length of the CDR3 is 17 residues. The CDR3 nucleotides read TGTGCCACCAGCAGAGATCCTCTACGGTTCTCGGGGGAGACCCAGTACTTC. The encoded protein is CATSRDPLRFSGETQYF.

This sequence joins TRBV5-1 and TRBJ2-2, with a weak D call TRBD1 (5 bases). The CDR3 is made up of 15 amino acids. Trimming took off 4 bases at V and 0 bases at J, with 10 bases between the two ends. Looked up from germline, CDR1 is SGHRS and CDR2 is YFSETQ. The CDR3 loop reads CASSARTTNTGELFF. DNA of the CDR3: TGCGCCAGCAGCGCCCGGACAACGAACACCGGGGAGCTGTTTTTT.

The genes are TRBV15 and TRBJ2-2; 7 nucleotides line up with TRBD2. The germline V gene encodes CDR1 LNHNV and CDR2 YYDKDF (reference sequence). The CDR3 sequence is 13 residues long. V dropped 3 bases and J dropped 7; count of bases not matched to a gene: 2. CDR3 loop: CATSRGGDGELFF. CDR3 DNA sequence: TGTGCCACCAGCAGGGGAGGGGACGGGGAGCTGTTTTTT. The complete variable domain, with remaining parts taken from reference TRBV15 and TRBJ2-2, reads DAMVIQNPRYQVTQFGKPVTLSCSQTLNHNVMYWYQQKSSQAPKLLFHYYDKDFNNEADTPDNFQSRRPNTSFCFLDIRSPGLGDTAMYLCATSRGGDGELFFGEGSRLTVL.

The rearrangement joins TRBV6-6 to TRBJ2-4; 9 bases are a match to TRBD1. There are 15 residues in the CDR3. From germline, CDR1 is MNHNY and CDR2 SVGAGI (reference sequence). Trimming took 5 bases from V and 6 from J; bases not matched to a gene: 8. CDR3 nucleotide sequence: TGTGCCAGCAGTACAACAGGGGGCGCGGGAAACATTCAGTACTTC. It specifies CASSTTGGAGNIQYF.

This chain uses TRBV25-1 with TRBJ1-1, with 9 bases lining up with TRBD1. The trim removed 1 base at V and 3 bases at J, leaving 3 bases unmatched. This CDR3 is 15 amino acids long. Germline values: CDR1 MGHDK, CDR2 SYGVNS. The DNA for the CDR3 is TGTGCCAGCAGTGAATTTGACAGGGGGGACACTGAAGCTTTCTTT. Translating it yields CASSEFDRGDTEAFF.

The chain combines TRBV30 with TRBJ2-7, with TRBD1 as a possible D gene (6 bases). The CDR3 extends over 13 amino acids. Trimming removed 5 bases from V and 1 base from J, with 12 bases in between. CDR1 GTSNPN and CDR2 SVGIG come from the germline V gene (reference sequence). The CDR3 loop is CAWLDSESYEQYF. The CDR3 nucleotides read TGTGCCTGGCTGGACAGTGAATCCTACGAGCAGTACTTC.

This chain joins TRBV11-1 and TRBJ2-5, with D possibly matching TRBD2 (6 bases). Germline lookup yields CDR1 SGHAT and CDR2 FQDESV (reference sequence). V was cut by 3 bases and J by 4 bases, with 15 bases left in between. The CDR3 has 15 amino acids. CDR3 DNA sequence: TGTGCCAGCAGCTTGGTACTGCCGCGGGGAGAGACCCAGTACTTC. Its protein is CASSLVLPRGETQYF.

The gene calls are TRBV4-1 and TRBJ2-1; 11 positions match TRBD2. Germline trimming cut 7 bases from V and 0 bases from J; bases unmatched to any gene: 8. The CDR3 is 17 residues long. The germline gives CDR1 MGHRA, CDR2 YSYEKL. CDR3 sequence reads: CASTRQTSGASYNEQFF. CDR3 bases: TGCGCCAGCACCCGCCAGACTAGCGGGGCCTCCTACAATGAGCAGTTCTTC.

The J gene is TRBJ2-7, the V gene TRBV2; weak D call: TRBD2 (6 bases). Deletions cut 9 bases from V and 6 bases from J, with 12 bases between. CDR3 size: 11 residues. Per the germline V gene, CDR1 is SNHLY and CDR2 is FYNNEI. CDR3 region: CASGGNGEQYF. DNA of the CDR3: TGTGCCAGTGGGGGGAACGGCGAGCAGTACTTC. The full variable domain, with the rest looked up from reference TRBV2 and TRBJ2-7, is EPEVTQTPSHQVTQMGQEVILRCVPISNHLYFYWYRQILGQKVEFLVSFYNNEISEKSEIFDDQFSVERPDGSNFTLKIRSTKLEDSAMYFCASGGNGEQYFGPGTRLTVT.

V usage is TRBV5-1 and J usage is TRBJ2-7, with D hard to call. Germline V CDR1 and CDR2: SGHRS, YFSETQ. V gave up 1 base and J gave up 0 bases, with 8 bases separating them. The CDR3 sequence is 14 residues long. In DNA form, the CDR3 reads TGCGCCAGCAGCTTGTACTATGACTCCTACGAGCAGTACTTC. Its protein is CASSLYYDSYEQYF.

CDR3 sequence: CATSSGRRQQQFF. The CDR3 region has the DNA TGTGCCACCTCTAGCGGGAGAAGGCAGCAGCAGTTCTTC. This chain connects TRBV10-3 to TRBJ2-1; 10 bases line up with TRBD2. There are 13 residues in the CDR3. Germline values: CDR1 ENHRY, CDR2 SYGVKD. J was trimmed by 11 bases and V by 10 bases; bases with no gene match: 11.

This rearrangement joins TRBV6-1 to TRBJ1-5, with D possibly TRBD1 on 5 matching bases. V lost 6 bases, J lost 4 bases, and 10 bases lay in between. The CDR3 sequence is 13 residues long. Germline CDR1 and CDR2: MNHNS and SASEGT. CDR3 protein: CASSERGNQPQHF. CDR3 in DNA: TGTGCCAGCAGCGAAAGGGGTAATCAGCCCCAGCATTTT.